These 18 T cell receptor beta chains were all obtained from the same sample, sequenced in a study of cytomegalovirus exposure and HLA in healthy donors. Researchers ran the PCR with 60 Vbeta and 13 Jbeta primers. Using immunoSEQ multiplex PCR, the repertoire was profiled, and TCRdb retains in-frame clones only, with some absent. The data contain around 92,000 clones, 81% of them singletons. The specimen was PBMCs. The receptors stem from a girl aged 2 to 9 in good health and CMV-seropositive.

This clone appeared a single time. V is TRBV30 and J is TRBJ1-2; the D gene is possibly TRBD1 (5 bases). CDR1 and CDR2 (germline): GTSNPN, SVGIG (reference sequence). There are 14 residues in the CDR3. The V end lost 5 bases, the J end lost 4 bases, and 17 bases lay between the germline ends. The CDR3 is CAWEGIGAAYGYTF. CDR3 bases: TGTGCCTGGGAAGGAATAGGGGCTGCCTATGGCTACACCTTC.

The chain combines TRBV4-3 with TRBJ2-5, with 7 bases identical to TRBD1. The CDR3 consists of 14 residues. V gave up 1 base and J gave up 7 bases; unmatched junction bases: 6. The germline V gene has CDR1 LGHNA and CDR2 YSLEER. The CDR3 sequence: CASSQGEGAWTQYF. In DNA, the CDR3 is TGCGCCAGCAGCCAAGGCGAGGGGGCATGGACCCAGTACTTC.

V is TRBV18 and J is TRBJ2-1; 10 bases are shared with TRBD2. The CDR3 extends over 15 amino acids. Trimming removed 6 bases from V and 5 bases from J; junction bases left unmatched: 7. The germline V gene has CDR1 KGHSH and CDR2 LQKENI. CDR3 DNA sequence: TGTGCCAGCTCGCAAGCGGGAGGGCTGCACAATGAGCAGTTCTTC. Its protein product is CASSQAGGLHNEQFF.

The J gene is TRBJ1-2, the V gene TRBV6-6, with D uncertain. Germline V CDR1 and CDR2: MNHNY, SVGAGI (reference sequence). The CDR3 runs 12 residues. V lost 6 bases to trimming and J lost 7 bases, with 12 bases between them. In DNA form, the CDR3 reads TGTGCCAGCAGCCCGAGCGCGGGTGGCTACACCTTC. The encoded protein is CASSPSAGGYTF.

The chain is built from TRBV27 and TRBJ2-7; maybe TRBD1 (7 bases). The CDR3 totals 15 residues. Trimming removed 5 bases from V and 6 bases from J, with 20 bases in between. CDR1 MNHEY and CDR2 SMNVEV come from the germline V gene (reference sequence). The chain's CDR3 is CASSPTPAGGREQYF. CDR3 sequence (DNA): TGTGCCAGCAGTCCCACGCCGGCAGGGGGGCGCGAGCAGTACTTC.

V is TRBV7-8 and J is TRBJ1-5; no clear D gene. The CDR3 spans 13 residues. CDR1 and CDR2 from the germline V gene are SGHVS and FQNEAQ. V was pared by 4 bases and J by 0 bases, with 4 bases between. The CDR3 region has the DNA TGTGCCAGCAGCTACAGTAGCAATCAGCCCCAGCATTTT. It encodes CASSYSSNQPQHF. The full variable domain, completed using reference TRBV7-8 and TRBJ1-5, is GAGVSQSPRYKVAKRGQDVALRCDPISGHVSLFWYQQALGQGPEFLTYFQNEAQLDKSGLPSDRFFAERPEGSVSTLKIQRTQQEDSAVYLCASSYSSNQPQHFGDGTRLSIL.

This clone was detected only a few times. The chain has TRBV5-4 and TRBJ1-1; TRBD1 is a possible D gene (5 bases). V was trimmed by 2 bases and J by 0 bases, leaving 11 bases between them. Germline CDR1 is SGHNT and CDR2 is YYREEE (reference sequence). The CDR3 extends over 15 amino acids. CDR3 DNA: TGTGCCAGCAGCTTTACAGGTCAAATGAACACTGAAGCTTTCTTT. This codes for CASSFTGQMNTEAFF.

The rearrangement uses TRBV6-1 and TRBJ2-7, with D maybe TRBD1 (5 bases). The V gene lost 2 bases and the J gene lost 5 bases, with 16 bases spanning the gap. The CDR3 length is 15 residues. Germline CDR1 and CDR2: MNHNS and SASEGT. The CDR3 region is CASSERWWGTHEQYF. The CDR3 DNA sequence: TGTGCCAGCAGTGAAAGGTGGTGGGGCACCCACGAGCAGTACTTC.

V gene TRBV2 combines with J gene TRBJ2-1, with 8 bases matching TRBD2. The germline V gene encodes CDR1 SNHLY and CDR2 FYNNEI. This CDR3 has 15 residues. The J segment lost 7 bases and the V segment lost 6 bases, leaving 11 bases of the junction unmatched. This chain's CDR3 is CASSPWREASNEQFF. CDR3 in DNA: TGTGCCAGCAGCCCCTGGCGGGAGGCTAGTAATGAGCAGTTCTTC.

The J gene is TRBJ2-7, the V gene TRBV28; D may be TRBD2 (5 bases). The V and J ends lost 3 bases and 2 bases respectively, with 17 bases between them. The CDR3 runs to 16 residues. CDR1 is MDHEN, CDR2 SYDVKM, per germline. The chain's CDR3 is CASSLISVATAYEQYF. CDR3 DNA: TGTGCCAGCAGTTTGATTTCGGTAGCGACTGCCTACGAGCAGTACTTC.

The chain is built from TRBV6-4 and TRBJ2-7, with 7 bases fitting TRBD2. V shed 0 bases and J 6 bases; nucleotides not matched to a gene: 14. Germline lookup yields CDR1 MRHNA and CDR2 SNTAGT. The CDR3 has 17 residues. The CDR3 sequence: CASSDSRVGREGGEQYF. In DNA form, the CDR3 reads TGTGCCAGCAGTGACTCAAGGGTGGGAAGGGAGGGTGGCGAGCAGTACTTC.

V and J are TRBV28 and TRBJ2-2, with D perhaps matching TRBD2 (6 bases). V lost 4 bases and J 4 bases, leaving 13 bases between the germline ends. The CDR3 runs 15 residues. Germline V lookup: CDR1 MDHEN, CDR2 SYDVKM. CDR3 bases: TGTGCCAGCAGTTCATCCGGAGCGGGCACCGGGGAGCTGTTTTTT. It translates to CASSSSGAGTGELFF.

The J gene is TRBJ2-5, the V gene TRBV19, with D possibly being TRBD1 (6 bases). V gave up 4 bases and J gave up 0 bases, with 12 bases separating them. In germline, CDR1 is LNHDA, CDR2 SQIVND (reference sequence). The CDR3 runs 15 residues. This chain's CDR3 is CASSTHRDNQETQYF. The CDR3 DNA reads as TGTGCCAGTAGTACTCACCGGGACAACCAAGAGACCCAGTACTTC. The entire variable domain, with the rest obtained from reference TRBV19 and TRBJ2-5, is as follows: DGGITQSPKYLFRKEGQNVTLSCEQNLNHDAMYWYRQDPGQGLRLIYYSQIVNDFQKGDIAEGYSVSREKKESFPLTVTSAQKNPTAFYLCASSTHRDNQETQYFGPGTRLLVL.

J is TRBJ2-5 and V is TRBV7-8, with TRBD2 matching over 7 bases. The germline V gene has CDR1 SGHVS and CDR2 FQNEAQ. V lost 5 bases, J lost 5 bases, and 11 bases stayed unmatched. The CDR3 is 15 amino acids. The CDR3 sequence is CASSPLGGSGETQYF. The CDR3 nucleotides are TGTGCCAGCAGCCCCCTGGGCGGGAGTGGTGAGACCCAGTACTTC.

The chain joins TRBV10-2 to TRBJ2-3; no clear D. Trimming took 1 base from V and 3 from J, leaving 11 bases between them. The CDR3 consists of 15 residues. CDR1 and CDR2 from the germline V gene are WSHSY and SAAADI. This CDR3 is CASSEWARTTDTQYF. In DNA, the CDR3 is TGCGCCAGCAGTGAGTGGGCCCGAACGACAGATACGCAGTATTTT.

In this sample, this clone turned up many times. The V and J genes are TRBV10-2 and TRBJ2-1; D is possibly TRBD1 (6 bases). Trimming left V 6 bases short and J 2 bases short, with 8 bases between. Looked up from germline, CDR1 is WSHSY and CDR2 is SAAADI. CDR3 size: 13 residues. The CDR3 DNA reads as TGCGCCAGCAGACAGGGAACCTACAATGAGCAGTTCTTC. Residues: CASRQGTYNEQFF.

The rearrangement uses TRBV29-1 and TRBJ1-5; D not resolved. This CDR3 is 13 amino acids long. Trimming stripped 3 bases from V and 3 bases from J, with 9 bases between. Germline CDR1 and CDR2: SQVTM and ANQGSEA. CDR3 region: CSVEPGSNQPQHF. The CDR3 DNA reads TGCAGCGTTGAGCCCGGGTCCAATCAGCCCCAGCATTTT.

The V and J genes are TRBV5-4 and TRBJ2-1, with D unclear. The germline V and J ends were trimmed by 2 bases and 5 bases, with 2 bases remaining between them. Looked up from germline, CDR1 is SGHNT and CDR2 is YYREEE (reference sequence). CDR3 size: 11 residues. The CDR3 sequence is CASSFNNEQFF. CDR3 nucleotide sequence: TGTGCCAGCAGCTTTAACAATGAGCAGTTCTTC.